The rows below give T cell receptor beta chains drawn from one sample of a study of blood T cell repertoires in COVID-19. This table comes from immunoSEQ multiplex PCR, and its TCRdb copy is limited to in-frame clones, with some not included. Here the sample spans around 130,000 clones, less than 85% being singletons. What was sequenced was peripheral blood. These receptor sequences come from a woman of 80 years or more with acute or convalescent COVID-19. The CDR3 runs from the conserved cysteine through the conserved F or W. Each record gives: CDR3 DNA, CDR3 protein, J gene, V gene, clone size, D gene. A D gene is named only where the DNA matches it firmly. Some rows mark clone size as missing; the rest say once, few, many or name a class of expanded clone.

cdr3_nt: TGTGCCAGCAGCCAAGGGACTAGCGGATTCTACGAGCAGTACTTC
cdr3_aa: CASSQGTSGFYEQYF
j_call: TRBJ2-7
v_call: TRBV3-1/TRBV3-2
clone_size: NA
d_call: TRBD2

cdr3_nt: TGTGCCAGTAGTTTCCACGGGACAGCCTATGGCTACACCTTC
cdr3_aa: CASSFHGTAYGYTF
j_call: TRBJ1-2
v_call: TRBV19
clone_size: NA
d_call: TRBD1

cdr3_nt: TGTGCCAGCAGCTTAGTCGCCGGGTGGGGCCCCTATGGCTACACCTTC
cdr3_aa: CASSLVAGWGPYGYTF
j_call: TRBJ1-2
v_call: TRBV7-2
clone_size: once
d_call: NA

cdr3_nt: TGTGCCAGCAGTTACTCGAGTCCGCAAGAGACCCAGTACTTC
cdr3_aa: CASSYSSPQETQYF
j_call: TRBJ2-5
v_call: TRBV6-5
clone_size: NA
d_call: NA

cdr3_nt: TGTGCCTGGGGGACAGGGTTCAACACTGAAGCTTTCTTT
cdr3_aa: CAWGTGFNTEAFF
j_call: TRBJ1-1
v_call: TRBV30
clone_size: NA
d_call: TRBD1

cdr3_nt: TGTGCTAGCAGCCGTACAGGGGGATTGGATGAAAAACTGTTTTTT
cdr3_aa: CASSRTGGLDEKLFF
j_call: TRBJ1-4
v_call: TRBV7-7
clone_size: once
d_call: TRBD1

cdr3_nt: TGTGCCAGCAGTACGGACAGGGGGTTATCTGAAGCTTTCTTT
cdr3_aa: CASSTDRGLSEAFF
j_call: TRBJ1-1
v_call: TRBV2
clone_size: NA
d_call: TRBD1

cdr3_nt: TGTGCCAGCAGCGTAGCTAGCGGGGGGGCCCGGGAGCTGTTTTTT
cdr3_aa: CASSVASGGARELFF
j_call: TRBJ2-2
v_call: TRBV9
clone_size: NA
d_call: TRBD2

cdr3_nt: TGTGCCAGCAGCTTAGGATGGCAGACTAACTATGGCTACACCTTC
cdr3_aa: CASSLGWQTNYGYTF
j_call: TRBJ1-2
v_call: TRBV7-2
clone_size: NA
d_call: NA

cdr3_nt: TGCGCCAGCAGCACAGGGGGTTTAGAGACCCAGTACTTC
cdr3_aa: CASSTGGLETQYF
j_call: TRBJ2-5
v_call: TRBV5-1
clone_size: NA
d_call: TRBD1

cdr3_nt: TGTGCCAGCAGCTTAAATCCGGGAACGGGATCAGATACGCAGTATTTT
cdr3_aa: CASSLNPGTGSDTQYF
j_call: TRBJ2-3
v_call: TRBV7-2
clone_size: once
d_call: NA

cdr3_nt: TGCGCCAGCAGTGAGTCGAGGTCTAGCGGGAAGGGTGAGCAGTTCTTC
cdr3_aa: CASSESRSSGKGEQFF
j_call: TRBJ2-1
v_call: TRBV10-1
clone_size: NA
d_call: TRBD2

cdr3_nt: TGTGCCACCAGTCGGCTAGCGGGATTGTGTGAGCAGTTCTTC
cdr3_aa: CATSRLAGLCEQFF
j_call: TRBJ2-1
v_call: TRBV24-1
clone_size: NA
d_call: TRBD2

cdr3_nt: TGCGCCAGCAGCCAAGATTTTACAGGCCGAAATTCACCCCTCCACTTT
cdr3_aa: CASSQDFTGRNSPLHF
j_call: TRBJ1-6
v_call: TRBV4-3
clone_size: NA
d_call: NA

cdr3_nt: TGTGCTAGCAGCTTAGACACCTACAATGAGCAGTTCTTC
cdr3_aa: CASSLDTYNEQFF
j_call: TRBJ2-1
v_call: TRBV7-7
clone_size: NA
d_call: NA

cdr3_nt: TGTGCCAGCGGAAAACAGGGGAACACTGAAGCTTTCTTT
cdr3_aa: CASGKQGNTEAFF
j_call: TRBJ1-1
v_call: TRBV3-1/TRBV3-2
clone_size: NA
d_call: NA

cdr3_nt: TGTGCCAGCAGCCAAGAAAGGTTTCCAGGGAAGGATGGCTACACCTTC
cdr3_aa: CASSQERFPGKDGYTF
j_call: TRBJ1-2
v_call: TRBV14
clone_size: NA
d_call: NA

cdr3_nt: TGTGCCAGTAGTATAGCCACCTACAATGAGCAGTTCTTC
cdr3_aa: CASSIATYNEQFF
j_call: TRBJ2-1
v_call: TRBV19
clone_size: NA
d_call: NA

cdr3_nt: TGCGCCAGCAGCCAAGCAAGCGGGGCCTACAATGAGCAGTTCTTC
cdr3_aa: CASSQASGAYNEQFF
j_call: TRBJ2-1
v_call: TRBV4-3
clone_size: NA
d_call: TRBD2

cdr3_nt: TGTGCCACCAGTGTTCCCCGACCGGGACTAGCGGGGATATACCCAGATACGCAGTATTTT
cdr3_aa: CATSVPRPGLAGIYPDTQYF
j_call: TRBJ2-3
v_call: TRBV24-1
clone_size: NA
d_call: TRBD2

cdr3_nt: TGCGCCAGCAGCCAAGCCTCTAGCGGGGGGGCCTACAATGAGCAGTTCTTC
cdr3_aa: CASSQASSGGAYNEQFF
j_call: TRBJ2-1
v_call: TRBV4-3
clone_size: once
d_call: TRBD2

cdr3_nt: TGCGCCAGCAGCGTCCTTCAGGACACTGAAGCTTTCTTT
cdr3_aa: CASSVLQDTEAFF
j_call: TRBJ1-1
v_call: TRBV5-1
clone_size: NA
d_call: NA

cdr3_nt: TGCGCCAGCAGTCGATCAGGGGGAAACTCACCCCTCCACTTT
cdr3_aa: CASSRSGGNSPLHF
j_call: TRBJ1-6
v_call: TRBV5-1
clone_size: few
d_call: TRBD1

cdr3_nt: TGTGCCAGCAAGGTGGAAGCGGCAGAGGATTCACCCCTCCACTTT
cdr3_aa: CASKVEAAEDSPLHF
j_call: TRBJ1-6
v_call: TRBV2
clone_size: NA
d_call: NA

cdr3_nt: TGTGCCAGCAGTGGGAGTGGGAGCCGGTACAATGAGCAGTTCTTC
cdr3_aa: CASSGSGSRYNEQFF
j_call: TRBJ2-1
v_call: TRBV2
clone_size: NA
d_call: NA

cdr3_nt: TGTGCCAGCAGTTCCCCGGGACTAGCGGGCGAGACCCAGTACTTC
cdr3_aa: CASSSPGLAGETQYF
j_call: TRBJ2-5
v_call: TRBV27
clone_size: NA
d_call: TRBD2

cdr3_nt: TGTGCCAGTAGCACAGGGTGGGCCTATGGCTACACCTTC
cdr3_aa: CASSTGWAYGYTF
j_call: TRBJ1-2
v_call: TRBV19
clone_size: NA
d_call: NA

cdr3_nt: TGTGCCAGCAGTGTCGGGACAGGATATAGCAATCAGCCCCAGCATTTT
cdr3_aa: CASSVGTGYSNQPQHF
j_call: TRBJ1-5
v_call: TRBV6-1
clone_size: NA
d_call: TRBD1

cdr3_nt: TGTGCCAGCAGCTCCACCGGGACAGGGGCACCCTATGGCTACACCTTC
cdr3_aa: CASSSTGTGAPYGYTF
j_call: TRBJ1-2
v_call: TRBV7-2
clone_size: NA
d_call: TRBD1

cdr3_nt: TGTGCCGTACAACTAGCGGGAGTTGTAAATGAGCAGTTCTTC
cdr3_aa: CAVQLAGVVNEQFF
j_call: TRBJ2-1
v_call: TRBV30
clone_size: NA
d_call: TRBD2

cdr3_nt: TGTGCCAGCAGCTTGGCTAGCGGGAGGATCGAGCAGTTCTTC
cdr3_aa: CASSLASGRIEQFF
j_call: TRBJ2-1
v_call: TRBV7-9
clone_size: NA
d_call: TRBD2

cdr3_nt: TGCGCCAGCAGCCCCGGGGGGATGAACTACGAGCAGTACTTC
cdr3_aa: CASSPGGMNYEQYF
j_call: TRBJ2-7
v_call: TRBV5-1
clone_size: NA
d_call: TRBD2

cdr3_nt: TGTGCCAGCAGCTCAAGGACTTCGGCGGATGGCTACACCTTC
cdr3_aa: CASSSRTSADGYTF
j_call: TRBJ1-2
v_call: TRBV7-8
clone_size: once
d_call: NA

cdr3_nt: TGCGCCAGCAGCCAAGATAGGAGGGACAATGAGCAGTTCTTC
cdr3_aa: CASSQDRRDNEQFF
j_call: TRBJ2-1
v_call: TRBV4-3
clone_size: NA
d_call: NA

cdr3_nt: TGTGCCAGCAGCTCATCGACAGGGACCACTGAAGCTTTCTTT
cdr3_aa: CASSSSTGTTEAFF
j_call: TRBJ1-1
v_call: TRBV11-2
clone_size: NA
d_call: TRBD1

cdr3_nt: TGCGCCAGCAGCTTACAGGGAACCGGAAACACCATATATTTT
cdr3_aa: CASSLQGTGNTIYF
j_call: TRBJ1-3
v_call: TRBV5-1
clone_size: NA
d_call: NA

cdr3_nt: TGCGCCAGCAGCTCGAAGCGCACAGATACGCAGTATTTT
cdr3_aa: CASSSKRTDTQYF
j_call: TRBJ2-3
v_call: TRBV5-1
clone_size: many
d_call: NA

cdr3_nt: TGTGCCAGCAGCCATGGAGGGACAGACGAGAATCAGCCCCAGCATTTT
cdr3_aa: CASSHGGTDENQPQHF
j_call: TRBJ1-5
v_call: TRBV11-3
clone_size: NA
d_call: TRBD1